Presented here are 31 T cell receptor beta chains from one specimen sequenced in a study of T cells after yellow fever vaccination. In TCRdb, the 5' RACE reads were re-called with MiXCR into one record per CDR3 protein. The sample lists tens of thousands of distinct CDR3 sequences; around 5.2% were seen once. This sample comprised PBMCs, either bulk or a sorted T-cell subset (CD4+, CD8+, memory, or dextramer-sorted; not recorded which), obtained 35 to 50 days after the first yellow fever vaccination. These TCRs come from a man aged 18 to 35 who received the YFV17D yellow fever vaccine.

There are many counts of this clonotype. The chain joins TRBV2 to TRBJ2-5; D remains ambiguous. This CDR3 is built from 12 residues. Germline V gene sequence: CDR1 SNHLY, CDR2 FYNNEI. Between the trimmed V and J ends, which lost 4 bases and 0 bases, there was a span of 3 bases. CDR3 sequence reads: CASSAYQETQYF. The CDR3 DNA is TGTGCCAGCAGTGCGTACCAAGAGACCCAGTACTTC.

Ten or more counts support this clonotype. The chain carries TRBV12-3 or TRBV12-4 and TRBJ2-1; 11 bases fit TRBD2. The CDR3 consists of 14 residues. Trimming took 6 bases from V and 9 from J; bases not matched to a gene: 7. The CDR3 reads CASRALAGAGEQFF. CDR3 DNA sequence: TGTGCCAGCAGAGCACTAGCGGGGGCCGGTGAGCAGTTCTTC.

This clonotype was counted many times. The chain combines TRBV7-2 with TRBJ1-6; possible D gene TRBD1, 5 bases. Germline loops: CDR1 SGHTA, CDR2 FQGNSA. The CDR3 covers 15 residues. Trimming pared 2 bases from V and 8 bases from J, leaving 13 bases between. In DNA, the CDR3 is TGTGCCAGCAGCTTAATGGCAGGGTTGGATTCACCCCTCCACTTT. This codes for CASSLMAGLDSPLHF.

By its share, this clonotype is medium-sized. The V gene is TRBV4-3, the J gene TRBJ2-1; D ambiguous. The V end lost 0 bases, the J end lost 2 bases, and 8 bases lay between the germline ends. CDR1 is LGHNA and CDR2 is YSLEER in the germline V gene. The CDR3 loop spans 15 amino acids. In DNA, the CDR3 is TGCGCCAGCAGCCAAGAGGCAGTTACCTACAATGAGCAGTTCTTC. This encodes CASSQEAVTYNEQFF.

This clonotype was counted at least ten times. V usage is TRBV28 and J usage is TRBJ1-3; 7 bases match TRBD1. V lost 3 bases to trimming and J lost 3 bases; unmatched junction nucleotides: 8. This CDR3 has 16 residues. Germline lookup yields CDR1 MDHEN and CDR2 SYDVKM. As DNA, the CDR3 is TGTGCCAGCAGTTTGCCGGGGACAGAGATTGGAAACACCATATATTTT. This codes for CASSLPGTEIGNTIYF.

This clonotype was detected ten times or more. The chain links TRBV5-4 to TRBJ2-1; D is uncertain. V was clipped by 5 bases and J by 0 bases, with 12 bases between them. The CDR3 runs 15 residues. Per germline, CDR1 SGHNT and CDR2 YYREEE (reference sequence). The CDR3 reads CASSVSSSSYNEQFF. The CDR3 region has the DNA TGTGCCAGCAGTGTCTCATCGAGCTCCTACAATGAGCAGTTCTTC.

In this sample, this clonotype turned up many times. This sequence joins TRBV4-1 and TRBJ2-3, with D unclear. The V gene's germline CDR1 is MGHRA and CDR2 YSYEKL. V was trimmed by 5 bases and J by 4 bases, leaving 19 bases between them. This CDR3 has 16 residues. In DNA, the CDR3 is TGCGCCAGCAGCGGAGACGGGTTCAGAGAGGCAGATACGCAGTATTTT. Residues: CASSGDGFREADTQYF.

This clonotype was counted only a few times. The chain carries TRBV7-2 and TRBJ1-2; no clear D gene. This CDR3 region has 16 residues. Trimming removed 3 bases at V and 0 bases at J, with 14 bases between. Germline assignment: CDR1 SGHTA and CDR2 FQGNSA. The CDR3 coding sequence is TGTGCCAGCAGCTTCGGTGCATGGCAAGCTAACTATGGCTACACCTTC. Encoded protein: CASSFGAWQANYGYTF.

The sample holds many counts of this clonotype. The chain is built from TRBV12-3 or TRBV12-4 and TRBJ1-1; D remains unclear. The V and J ends lost 4 bases and 1 base respectively, with 13 bases between them. The CDR3 loop spans 15 amino acids. The CDR3 spells CASSSGPSRNTEAFF. The CDR3 DNA follows: TGTGCCAGCAGTTCGGGTCCTTCGAGGAACACTGAAGCTTTCTTT.

This clonotype has at least ten counts. The chain carries TRBV20-1 and TRBJ1-5, with D hard to call. The CDR3 is made up of 15 amino acids. CDR1 and CDR2 (germline): DFQATT, SNEGSKA (reference sequence). Trimming pared 0 bases from V and 1 base from J, leaving 10 bases between. DNA for the CDR3: TGCAGTGCTAGAGAGGGTTGGTTCAGCAATCAGCCCCAGCATTTT. Translated: CSAREGWFSNQPQHF.

This clonotype was detected many times. The J gene is TRBJ2-1, the V gene TRBV19; D is perhaps TRBD2 (5 bases). The ends were cut back, 3 bases at V and 2 bases at J, with 11 bases in the middle. Per the germline V gene, CDR1 is LNHDA and CDR2 is SQIVND (reference sequence). The CDR3 consists of 15 residues. The CDR3 DNA follows: TGTGCCAGTAGTATTACAAGCGGCACCTACAATGAGCAGTTCTTC. Amino acid sequence: CASSITSGTYNEQFF.

This clonotype was recorded many times. The chain is built from TRBV2 and TRBJ1-5, with D possibly TRBD1 on 5 matching bases. The CDR3 length is 12 residues. Deletions cut 8 bases from V and 7 bases from J, with 12 bases between. Germline V gives CDR1 SNHLY, CDR2 FYNNEI. CDR3 sequence (DNA): TGTGCCAGCTCCAGGGTAACCCAGCCCCAGCATTTT. Its protein product is CASSRVTQPQHF.

This clonotype was seen repeatedly, ten times or more. A much larger clone sits a single nucleotide away, making a read error possible. The CDR3 DNA follows: TGTGCCAGCAGCTACTCCAGCACAGATACGCAGTATTTT. Translation: CASSYSSTDTQYF. The rearrangement joins TRBV7-2 to TRBJ2-3, with D uncertain. Germline lookup yields CDR1 SGHTA and CDR2 FQGNSA. There are 13 residues in the CDR3. Trimming pared 4 bases from V and 0 bases from J, leaving 5 bases between.

This clonotype was counted ten times or more. The J gene is TRBJ2-7, the V gene TRBV7-9, with 10 bases aligning to TRBD2. The V and J ends lost 5 bases and 5 bases, in that order; junction bases with no gene match: 9. CDR1 and CDR2 from the germline V gene are SEHNR and FQNEAQ (reference sequence). The CDR3 covers 15 residues. CDR3: CASSRSGGAGNEQYV. In DNA form, the CDR3 reads TGTGCCAGCAGCAGGAGCGGGGGGGCCGGGAACGAGCAGTACGTC.

The table lists this clonotype with many counts. The V and J genes are TRBV4-3 and TRBJ1-5, with D uncertain. The CDR3 consists of 15 residues. Germline CDR1 LGHNA, CDR2 YSLEER. Trimming pared 1 base from V and 3 bases from J, leaving 10 bases between. CDR3 region: CASSQVGGANQPQHF. The CDR3 nucleotides are TGCGCCAGCAGCCAAGTGGGAGGAGCCAATCAGCCCCAGCATTTT.

This clonotype was observed many times. The V call is TRBV12-3 or TRBV12-4, the J call TRBJ2-1; D remains unclear. The CDR3 covers 14 residues. V dropped 6 bases and J dropped 8 bases, with 17 bases sitting between them. The CDR3 DNA reads as TGTGCCAGCAGGCCCCGTGCTACTGGGGATGAGCAGTTCTTC. This gives the protein CASRPRATGDEQFF.

This clonotype was observed at least ten times. Here the CDR3 DNA reads TGCGCCAGCAGCTTGGTTTCAAACACCGGGGAGCTGTTTTTT. The encoded protein is CASSLVSNTGELFF. The chain is built from TRBV5-1 and TRBJ2-2; D remains unclear. With 0 bases removed from V and 2 bases from J, the gap between germline ends came to 5 bases. Per the germline V gene, CDR1 is SGHRS and CDR2 is YFSETQ. This CDR3 is built from 14 residues.

This clonotype has at least ten counts. This rearrangement joins TRBV27 to TRBJ1-6; 8 bases line up with TRBD1. This CDR3 is built from 15 residues. J gave up 10 bases and V 5 bases, and 10 bases lay outside the gene matches. The germline gives CDR1 MNHEY, CDR2 SMNVEV (reference sequence). This CDR3 reads CASSIRGQVGSPLHF. CDR3 bases: TGTGCCAGCAGTATTAGGGGACAGGTTGGGTCACCCCTCCACTTT.

In its sample, this clonotype was seen many times. This chain uses TRBV29-1 with TRBJ2-3; D is possibly TRBD1 (6 bases). The CDR3 has 11 amino acids. Trimming took off 8 bases at V and 2 bases at J, with 8 bases between the two ends. CDR1 SQVTM and CDR2 ANQGSEA come from the germline V gene. CDR3 sequence reads: CSTGNTDTQYF. CDR3 DNA sequence: TGCAGCACAGGGAACACAGATACGCAGTATTTT.

This clonotype has ten or more counts. The chain recombines TRBV6-5 with TRBJ2-3; D gene ambiguous. Germline V lookup: CDR1 MNHEY, CDR2 SVGAGI. CDR3 length: 15 residues. Trimming took off 1 base at V and 1 base at J, with 9 bases between the two ends. In DNA, the CDR3 is TGTGCCAGCAGTTACTGGGCTTCAGGCACAGATACGCAGTATTTT. This codes for CASSYWASGTDTQYF.

This clonotype has a count of ten or more. This chain uses TRBV7-2 with TRBJ2-3; TRBD2 is a possible D gene (5 bases). This CDR3 has 14 residues. V was cut by 5 bases and J by 7 bases, with 16 bases left in between. The germline V gene has CDR1 SGHTA and CDR2 FQGNSA. The CDR3 protein is CASSPTRAGNTQYF. The CDR3 DNA is TGTGCCAGCAGCCCGACGAGGGCGGGCAATACGCAGTATTTT.

This clonotype occurred many times. V gene TRBV7-8 combines with J gene TRBJ2-2; D not certain. V was shortened by 1 base and J by 5 bases, with 11 bases between the two germline ends. The CDR3 is 15 amino acids. Germline assignment: CDR1 SGHVS and CDR2 FQNEAQ. The CDR3 is CASSLVWGRTGELFF. The DNA for the CDR3 is TGTGCCAGCAGCTTAGTGTGGGGTCGTACCGGGGAGCTGTTTTTT. Combining the CDR3 with reference TRBV7-8 and TRBJ2-2 gives the whole variable domain GAGVSQSPRYKVAKRGQDVALRCDPISGHVSLFWYQQALGQGPEFLTYFQNEAQLDKSGLPSDRFFAERPEGSVSTLKIQRTQQEDSAVYLCASSLVWGRTGELFFGEGSRLTVL.

This clonotype has a count of ten or more. This chain connects TRBV5-1 to TRBJ1-6; D is unclear. Germline V gives CDR1 SGHRS, CDR2 YFSETQ. This CDR3 has 13 residues. V shed 0 bases and J shed 7 bases, with 5 bases lying between them. The CDR3 DNA follows: TGCGCCAGCAGCTTGGAACTGAATTCACCCCTCCACTTT. Its protein is CASSLELNSPLHF.

In its sample, this clonotype was seen many times. CDR3 bases: TGCAGTGCCGCTTCGCGGGGGTATTACAATGAGCAGTTCTTC. Residues: CSAASRGYYNEQFF. The V and J genes are TRBV20-1 and TRBJ2-1, with 7 bases aligning to TRBD2. V was pared by 6 bases and J by 4 bases, with 9 bases of the junction left unmatched. Germline CDR1 DFQATT, CDR2 SNEGSKA (reference sequence). The CDR3 loop spans 14 amino acids.

This clonotype was counted ten times or more. The chain employs TRBV4-3 and TRBJ1-5; unclear D gene. CDR1 and CDR2 from the germline V gene are LGHNA and YSLEER. Trimming took 4 bases from V and 0 from J, leaving 10 bases between them. The CDR3 is 15 amino acids. CDR3 bases: TGCGCCAGCAGCCTTAGCGCAGTTAGCAATCAGCCCCAGCATTTT. Protein product: CASSLSAVSNQPQHF.

In its sample, this clonotype was seen many times. Relative to the germline gene, one junction end is altered; a read error may explain this. The V and J genes are TRBV7-7 and TRBJ2-1; 9 bases map to TRBD1. The CDR3 covers 15 residues. The germline V gene encodes CDR1 SSHAT and CDR2 FNYEAQ (reference sequence). The CDR3 here is CASSRGGTGLHEQFF. The CDR3 bases are TGTGCTAGCAGCCGTGGAGGGACAGGGTTACATGAGCAGTTCTTC. Full variable domain (remainder filled in from reference TRBV7-7 and TRBJ2-1): GAGVSQSPRYKVTKRGQDVTLRCDPISSHATLYWYQQALGQGPEFLTYFNYEAQPDKSGLPSDRFSAERPEGSISTLTIQRTEQRDSAMYRCASSRGGTGLHEQFFGPGTRLTVL.

This clonotype appeared many times. The chain uses TRBV28 and TRBJ2-5; TRBD2 matches 10 bases. The CDR3 length is 15 residues. V gave up 5 bases and J gave up 2 bases; unmatched junction bases: 5. Germline assignment: CDR1 MDHEN and CDR2 SYDVKM. This CDR3 reads CASSPSGGLQETQYF. The CDR3, as DNA: TGTGCCAGCAGTCCTAGCGGGGGTTTACAAGAGACCCAGTACTTC.

This clonotype has at least ten counts. The V gene is TRBV24-1, the J gene TRBJ2-5; D gene unclear. Germline V gene data show CDR1 as KGHDR and CDR2 as SFDVKD. There are 13 residues in the CDR3. Trimming removed 3 bases from V and 5 bases from J, with 9 bases in between. CDR3 sequence (DNA): TGTGCCACCAGTGATGGTCCTACGGAGACCCAGTACTTC. Translation gives CATSDGPTETQYF.

This clonotype occurred many times. The CDR3 DNA sequence: TGTGCCACCAGCAGAGCGGTAGCGGGGGGCAATGAGCAGTTCTTC. It yields the protein CATSRAVAGGNEQFF. The chain carries TRBV15 and TRBJ2-1, with 10 bases lining up with TRBD2. Per germline, CDR1 LNHNV and CDR2 YYDKDF (reference sequence). CDR3 length: 15 amino acids. Trimming at V came to 1 base and at J to 6 bases, leaving 3 bases not matched to a gene.

In its sample, this clonotype was seen many times. The rearrangement joins TRBV12-3 or TRBV12-4 to TRBJ2-1; D may be TRBD2 (6 bases). The CDR3 totals 17 residues. V was clipped by 4 bases and J by 0 bases, with 16 bases between them. CDR3 amino acids: CASSSGGLEGSYNEQFF. CDR3 coding DNA: TGTGCCAGCAGTTCCGGGGGTCTGGAGGGCTCCTACAATGAGCAGTTCTTC.

The V gene is TRBV11-2, the J gene TRBJ2-3; TRBD1 might be the D (5 bases). From germline, CDR1 is SGHAT and CDR2 FQNNGV. The CDR3 covers 14 residues. V lost 3 bases and J 1 base, leaving 8 bases between the germline ends. CDR3 DNA sequence: TGTGCCAGCAGCTTGCAGGGCGGCACAGATACGCAGTATTTT. Amino acid sequence: CASSLQGGTDTQYF.